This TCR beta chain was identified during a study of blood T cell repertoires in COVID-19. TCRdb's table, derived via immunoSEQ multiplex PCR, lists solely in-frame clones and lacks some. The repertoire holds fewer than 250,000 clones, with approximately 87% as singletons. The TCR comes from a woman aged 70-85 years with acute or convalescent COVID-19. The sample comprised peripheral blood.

CDR3 loop: CASSRGRGEGNQPQHF. The CDR3 DNA reads as TGTGCCAGCAGTAGGGGCAGGGGGGAAGGCAATCAGCCCCAGCATTTT. V usage is TRBV6-6 and J usage is TRBJ1-5, with 7 positions matching TRBD1. This CDR3 comprises 16 residues. The J segment lost 2 bases and the V segment lost 5 bases, leaving 9 bases of the junction unmatched. CDR1 and CDR2 (germline): MNHNY, SVGAGI (reference sequence).